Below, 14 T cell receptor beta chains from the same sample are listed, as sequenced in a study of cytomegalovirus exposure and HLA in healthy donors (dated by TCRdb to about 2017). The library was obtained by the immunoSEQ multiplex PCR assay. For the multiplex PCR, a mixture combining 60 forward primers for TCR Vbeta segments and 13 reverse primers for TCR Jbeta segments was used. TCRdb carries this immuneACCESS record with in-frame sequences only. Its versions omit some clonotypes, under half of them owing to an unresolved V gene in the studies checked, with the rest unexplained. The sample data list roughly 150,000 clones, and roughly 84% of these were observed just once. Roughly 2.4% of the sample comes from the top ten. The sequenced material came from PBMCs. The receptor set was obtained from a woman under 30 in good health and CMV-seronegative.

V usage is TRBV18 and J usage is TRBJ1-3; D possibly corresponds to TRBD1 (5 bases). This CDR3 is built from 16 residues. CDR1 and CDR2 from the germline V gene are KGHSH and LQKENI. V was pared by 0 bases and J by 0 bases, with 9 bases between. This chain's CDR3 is CASSPPGLTSGNTIYF. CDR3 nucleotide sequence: TGTGCCAGCTCACCACCGGGGCTAACCTCTGGAAACACCATATATTTT. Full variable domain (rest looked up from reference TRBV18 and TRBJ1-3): NAGVMQNPRHLVRRRGQEARLRCSPMKGHSHVYWYRQLPEEGLKFMVYLQKENIIDESGMPKERFSAEFPKEGPSILRIQQVVRGDSAAYFCASSPPGLTSGNTIYFGEGSWLTVV.

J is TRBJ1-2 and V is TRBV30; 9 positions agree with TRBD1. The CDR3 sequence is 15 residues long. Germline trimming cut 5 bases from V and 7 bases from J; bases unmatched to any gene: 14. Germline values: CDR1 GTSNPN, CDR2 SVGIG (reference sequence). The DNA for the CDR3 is TGTGCCTGGCAGGGACAGGGCAGGTCCCGCTGTGGCTACACCTTC. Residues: CAWQGQGRSRCGYTF. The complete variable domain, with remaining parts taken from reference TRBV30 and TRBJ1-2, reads SQTIHQWPATLVQPVGSPLSLECTVEGTSNPNLYWYRQAAGRGLQLLFYSVGIGQISSEVPQNLSASRPQDRQFILSSKKLLLSDSGFYLCAWQGQGRSRCGYTFGSGTRLTVV.

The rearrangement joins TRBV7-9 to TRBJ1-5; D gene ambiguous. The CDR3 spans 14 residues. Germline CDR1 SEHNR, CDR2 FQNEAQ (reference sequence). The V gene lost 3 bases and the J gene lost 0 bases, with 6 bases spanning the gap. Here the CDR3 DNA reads TGTGCCAGCAGCTTGGGCACTAGCAATCAGCCCCAGCATTTT. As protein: CASSLGTSNQPQHF. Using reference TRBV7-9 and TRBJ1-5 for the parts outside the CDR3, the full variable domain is DTGVSQNPRHKITKRGQNVTFRCDPISEHNRLYWYRQTLGQGPEFLTYFQNEAQLEKSRLLSDRFSAERPKGSFSTLEIQRTEQGDSAMYLCASSLGTSNQPQHFGDGTRLSIL.

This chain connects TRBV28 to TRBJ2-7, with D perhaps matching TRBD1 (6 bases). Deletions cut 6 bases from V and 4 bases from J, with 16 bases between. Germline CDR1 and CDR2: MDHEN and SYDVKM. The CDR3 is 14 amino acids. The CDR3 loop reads CASRVRGVQYEQYF. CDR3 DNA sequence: TGTGCCAGCAGGGTCAGGGGAGTCCAGTACGAGCAGTACTTC.

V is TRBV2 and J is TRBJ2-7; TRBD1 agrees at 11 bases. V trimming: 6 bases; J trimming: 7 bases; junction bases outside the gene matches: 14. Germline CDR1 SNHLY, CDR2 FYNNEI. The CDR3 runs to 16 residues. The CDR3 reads CASRGQGAKERGEQYF. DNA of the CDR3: TGTGCCAGCAGAGGACAGGGGGCAAAGGAACGAGGAGAGCAGTACTTC.

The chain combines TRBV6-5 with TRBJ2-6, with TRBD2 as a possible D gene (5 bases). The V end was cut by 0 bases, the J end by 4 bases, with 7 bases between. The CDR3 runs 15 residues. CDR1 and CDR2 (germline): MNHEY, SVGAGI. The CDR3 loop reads CASSYSGEGANVLTF. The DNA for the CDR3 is TGTGCCAGCAGTTACTCCGGGGAAGGGGCCAACGTCCTGACTTTC.

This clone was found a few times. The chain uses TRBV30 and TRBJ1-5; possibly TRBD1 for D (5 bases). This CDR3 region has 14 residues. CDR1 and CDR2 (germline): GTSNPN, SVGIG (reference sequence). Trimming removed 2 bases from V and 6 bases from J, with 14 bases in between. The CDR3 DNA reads TGTGCCTGGAGTCAGGAAACGGGGGTTCAGCCCCAGCATTTT. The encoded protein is CAWSQETGVQPQHF.

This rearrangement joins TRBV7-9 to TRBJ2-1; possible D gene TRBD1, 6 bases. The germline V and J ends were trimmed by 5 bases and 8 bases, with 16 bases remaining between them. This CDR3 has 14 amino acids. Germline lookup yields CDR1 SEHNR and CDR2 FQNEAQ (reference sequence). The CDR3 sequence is CASSPQGQGDEQFF. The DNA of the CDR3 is TGTGCCAGCAGCCCGCAGGGGCAGGGCGATGAGCAGTTCTTC. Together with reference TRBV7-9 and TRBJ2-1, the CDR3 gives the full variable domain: DTGVSQNPRHKITKRGQNVTFRCDPISEHNRLYWYRQTLGQGPEFLTYFQNEAQLEKSRLLSDRFSAERPKGSFSTLEIQRTEQGDSAMYLCASSPQGQGDEQFFGPGTRLTVL.

The CDR3 bases are TGCGCCAGCAGCTTGAGGGGGCCGGACGAGCAGTACTTC. This gives the protein CASSLRGPDEQYF. The chain links TRBV5-1 to TRBJ2-7; TRBD1 aligns across 7 bases. The germline gives CDR1 SGHRS, CDR2 YFSETQ. J was trimmed by 5 bases and V by 1 base; bases with no gene match: 3. The CDR3 consists of 13 residues.

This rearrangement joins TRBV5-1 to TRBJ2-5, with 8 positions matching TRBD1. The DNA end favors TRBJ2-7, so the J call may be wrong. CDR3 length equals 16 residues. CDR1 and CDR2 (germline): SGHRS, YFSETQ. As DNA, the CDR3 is TGCGCCAGCAGCTTGGCCCTTGGACAGGGATCCTACGAGCAGTACTTC. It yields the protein CASSLALGQGSYEQYF.

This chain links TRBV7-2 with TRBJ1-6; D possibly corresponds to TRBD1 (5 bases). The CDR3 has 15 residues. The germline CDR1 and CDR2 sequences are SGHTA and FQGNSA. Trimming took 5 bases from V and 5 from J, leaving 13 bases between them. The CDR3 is CASSPQGLHNSPLHF. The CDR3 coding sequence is TGTGCCAGCAGCCCTCAGGGTCTTCATAATTCACCCCTCCACTTT. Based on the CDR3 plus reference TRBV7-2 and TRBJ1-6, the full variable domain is GAGVSQSPSNKVTEKGKDVELRCDPISGHTALYWYRQSLGQGLEFLIYFQGNSAPDKSGLPSDRFSAERTGGSVSTLTIQRTQQEDSAVYLCASSPQGLHNSPLHFGNGTRLTVT.

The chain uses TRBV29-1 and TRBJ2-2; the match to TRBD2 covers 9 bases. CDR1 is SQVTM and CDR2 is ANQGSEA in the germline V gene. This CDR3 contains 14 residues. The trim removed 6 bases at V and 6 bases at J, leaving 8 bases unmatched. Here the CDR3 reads CSVASGTSAGELFF. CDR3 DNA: TGCAGCGTAGCTAGCGGGACGTCGGCCGGGGAGCTGTTTTTT.

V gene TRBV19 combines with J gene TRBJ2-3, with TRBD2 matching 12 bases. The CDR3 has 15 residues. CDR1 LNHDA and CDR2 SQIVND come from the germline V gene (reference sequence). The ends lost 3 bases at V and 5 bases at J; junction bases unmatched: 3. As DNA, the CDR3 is TGTGCCAGTAGTATGACTAGCGGGAGTGGAGATACGCAGTATTTT. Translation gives CASSMTSGSGDTQYF. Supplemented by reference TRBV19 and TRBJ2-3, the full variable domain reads DGGITQSPKYLFRKEGQNVTLSCEQNLNHDAMYWYRQDPGQGLRLIYYSQIVNDFQKGDIAEGYSVSREKKESFPLTVTSAQKNPTAFYLCASSMTSGSGDTQYFGPGTRLTVL.

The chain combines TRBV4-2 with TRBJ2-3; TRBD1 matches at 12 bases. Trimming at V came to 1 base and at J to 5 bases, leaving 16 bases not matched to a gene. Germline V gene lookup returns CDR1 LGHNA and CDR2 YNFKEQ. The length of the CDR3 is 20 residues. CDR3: CASSQGGGTGGDLGLDTQYF. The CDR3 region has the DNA TGTGCCAGCAGCCAAGGAGGCGGGACAGGGGGCGATTTAGGTTTAGATACGCAGTATTTT.